Listed below are T cell receptor beta chains from one sample, sequenced in a study of T cell repertoires in cytomegalovirus infection. Each CDR3 protein gets one entry after TCRdb re-called the reads with MiXCR. The sample has roughly 500,000 distinct CDR3 sequences, about 42% seen once. Antigens for these TCRs are unknown. The sequencing here drew on cultured PBMCs, taken from culture after CMV antigen stimulation. These receptors were obtained from a human donor in good health (CMV status not recorded). Some clones in this sample may be carry-over from other donors' samples. Each CDR3 is given with its conserved first and last residue. The order of the fields is CDR3 protein, V gene.

CDR3 protein: CASSLVWTSGYNEQFF
V gene: TRBV7-2

CDR3 protein: CASSSTGGLGSNQPQHF
V gene: TRBV11-2

CDR3 protein: CASSLFGGAKNEQFF
V gene: TRBV11-3

CDR3 protein: CASSLSFANAYNSPLHF
V gene: TRBV5-6

CDR3 protein: CASSLGRRGWEQYF
V gene: TRBV7-2

CDR3 protein: CSVEAQGSNEKLFF
V gene: TRBV29-1

CDR3 protein: CSVLSLGYEQYF
V gene: TRBV29-1

CDR3 protein: CASSLEGVGGTEAFF
V gene: TRBV5-1

CDR3 protein: CAISESGGHGYTF
V gene: TRBV10-3

CDR3 protein: CATSNSDGRTQYF
V gene: TRBV19

CDR3 protein: CASRGLGATGELFF
V gene: TRBV14

CDR3 protein: CGSSFYNSPLHF
V gene: TRBV5-4

CDR3 protein: CASSPRTGVQETQYF
V gene: TRBV4-2

CDR3 protein: CASSLVGQGGYGYTF
V gene: TRBV7-2